The 16 T cell receptor beta chains reported below all come from one sample, sequenced in a study of identical twins. MiXCR was run by TCRdb on the 5' RACE reads, yielding one entry per CDR3 protein. In the table there are 500,000 to 600,000 distinct CDR3 sequences, about 20% of which are singletons. A further study also used this sample, focusing on T cells expressing NK-cell markers.

Sample: CD4+ T cells sorted from blood. The source is a woman aged 18-29 years in good health.

The chain has TRBV12-3 or TRBV12-4 and TRBJ2-1; unclear D gene. The CDR3 consists of 12 residues. The ends were cut back, 8 bases at V and 6 bases at J, with 11 bases in the middle. The CDR3 region is CASLGLGNEQFF. Written as DNA, the CDR3 is TGTGCCAGCCTTGGGTTGGGCAATGAGCAGTTCTTC.

The rearrangement links TRBV12-3 or TRBV12-4 to TRBJ1-5, with D unclear. CDR3 length equals 13 residues. V dropped 5 bases and J dropped 7 bases, with 12 bases sitting between them. CDR3 in amino acids: CASSLTFPQPQHF. Written as DNA, the CDR3 is TGTGCCAGCAGTCTCACTTTCCCCCAGCCCCAGCATTTT.

This rearrangement joins TRBV3-1 to TRBJ2-5, with D perhaps TRBD1 (6 bases). There are 13 residues in the CDR3. Per the germline V gene, CDR1 is LGHDT and CDR2 is YNNKEL (reference sequence). With 1 base removed from V and 7 bases from J, the gap between germline ends came to 10 bases. Here the CDR3 DNA reads TGTGCCAGCAGCCAAGCAGGGGTCGGGACCCAGTACTTC. This gives the protein CASSQAGVGTQYF.

The chain links TRBV28 to TRBJ1-6; a possible D gene is TRBD1 (6 bases). Trimming removed 2 bases at V and 16 bases at J, with 18 bases between. CDR3 length: 14 amino acids. Germline V lookup: CDR1 MDHEN, CDR2 SYDVKM. In DNA form, the CDR3 reads TGTGCCAGCAGTTTACCTACCCACAGGGTCCCGCTCCACTTT. Translation gives CASSLPTHRVPLHF.

The chain employs TRBV20-1 and TRBJ2-1; TRBD1 aligns across 7 bases. This CDR3 is built from 12 residues. The germline CDR1 and CDR2 sequences are DFQATT and SNEGSKA (reference sequence). V was clipped by 6 bases and J by 12 bases; unmatched bases: 11. The CDR3 nucleotides are TGCAGTGCAAGGGGGCAGGGGCCAGCGCAGTTCTTC. Its translation is CSARGQGPAQFF.

This chain connects TRBV20-1 to TRBJ1-2, with D perhaps matching TRBD1 (5 bases). This CDR3 comprises 12 residues. Germline V CDR1 and CDR2: DFQATT, SNEGSKA (reference sequence). Deletions cut 5 bases from V and 5 bases from J, with 12 bases between. The chain's CDR3 is CSASIGTYGYTF. Here the CDR3 DNA reads TGCAGTGCTTCCATTGGGACGTATGGCTACACCTTC.

This chain connects TRBV6-2 or TRBV6-3 to TRBJ2-1; 12 bases line up with TRBD2. Per germline, CDR1 MNHEY and CDR2 SVGEGT. The CDR3 extends over 15 amino acids. V dropped 6 bases and J dropped 6; count of bases not matched to a gene: 6. The CDR3, as DNA: TGTGCCAGCAGGATGGGACTAGCGGGTCTCAATGAGCAGTTCTTC. Translation gives CASRMGLAGLNEQFF.

This clonotype turned up a few times. V gene TRBV4-2 combines with J gene TRBJ1-2; 7 nucleotides align to TRBD1. In germline, CDR1 is LGHNA, CDR2 YNFKEQ. This CDR3 is 15 amino acids long. With 1 base clipped from V and 2 bases from J, the junction kept 4 bases outside the gene matches. The CDR3 loop is CASSQVRDSNYGYTF. In DNA form, the CDR3 reads TGTGCCAGCAGCCAAGTCCGGGACAGCAACTATGGCTACACCTTC.

This clonotype was observed a handful of times. The chain carries TRBV6-5 and TRBJ2-7; 9 bases line up with TRBD1. The V and J ends lost 1 base and 7 bases, in that order; junction bases with no gene match: 5. Germline V gene sequence: CDR1 MNHEY, CDR2 SVGAGI. This CDR3 contains 14 residues. DNA of the CDR3: TGTGCCAGCAGTTACTTACAGGGGGCTCAGGAGCAGTACTTC. It yields the protein CASSYLQGAQEQYF.

The rearrangement joins TRBV10-3 to TRBJ2-3; TRBD2 matches 8 bases. The J segment lost 5 bases and the V segment lost 1 base, leaving 5 bases of the junction unmatched. This CDR3 is 15 amino acids long. Germline V gene lookup returns CDR1 ENHRY and CDR2 SYGVKD. The CDR3 nucleotides read TGTGCCATCAGTGAGTTCTTAGCGGGAATAGATACGCAGTATTTT. Translated, it gives CAISEFLAGIDTQYF.

In this sample, this clonotype turned up many times. The chain joins TRBV6-1 to TRBJ2-1; 12 bases fit TRBD2. Looked up from germline, CDR1 is MNHNS and CDR2 is SASEGT. The CDR3 covers 15 residues. V lost 6 bases and J lost 6; bases outside the gene matches: 6. In DNA form, the CDR3 reads TGTGCCAGCAGCCTTGGACTAGCGGGAAGCAATGAGCAGTTCTTC. Protein sequence: CASSLGLAGSNEQFF.

The chain carries TRBV20-1 and TRBJ1-3, with a possible D match to TRBD1 (5 bases). In germline, CDR1 is DFQATT, CDR2 SNEGSKA (reference sequence). The CDR3 runs to 14 residues. V was clipped by 5 bases and J by 0 bases, with 11 bases between them. The CDR3 protein is CSAWRTTSGNTIYF. DNA of the CDR3: TGCAGTGCTTGGAGGACAACCTCTGGAAACACCATATATTTT.

CDR3 sequence reads: CASSLITGGSNEQFF. CDR3 bases: TGTGCCAGCAGCTTAATTACAGGGGGGAGCAATGAGCAGTTCTTC. The chain links TRBV7-3 to TRBJ2-1, with 8 bases matching TRBD1. CDR3 length: 15 amino acids. V shed 1 base, J shed 6 bases, and the junction held 5 bases outside the gene matches. Looked up from germline, CDR1 is SGHTA and CDR2 is FQGTGA.

There are a few counts of this clonotype. The chain couples TRBV29-1 to TRBJ2-7; 8 bases fit TRBD2. From germline, CDR1 is SQVTM and CDR2 ANQGSEA. The CDR3 loop spans 11 amino acids. The V and J ends lost 7 bases and 5 bases, in that order; junction bases with no gene match: 4. The CDR3 is CSGARGDEQYF. Here the CDR3 DNA reads TGCAGCGGGGCGCGGGGGGACGAGCAGTACTTC.

V usage is TRBV11-2 and J usage is TRBJ2-7, with 8 bases that match TRBD1. CDR3 length: 14 amino acids. V trimming: 5 bases; J trimming: 3 bases; junction bases outside the gene matches: 6. Germline lookup yields CDR1 SGHAT and CDR2 FQNNGV. CDR3 nucleotides: TGTGCCAGCAGCCTCGGGACAGGCCTCTACGAGCAGTACTTC. Protein: CASSLGTGLYEQYF. The entire variable domain, with the rest obtained from reference TRBV11-2 and TRBJ2-7, is as follows: EAGVAQSPRYKIIEKRQSVAFWCNPISGHATLYWYQQILGQGPKLLIQFQNNGVVDDSQLPKDRFSAERLKGVDSTLKIQPAKLEDSAVYLCASSLGTGLYEQYFGPGTRLTVT.

At least ten counts were recorded for this clonotype. The CDR3 DNA reads TGTGCCAGCAGCCGTCAGGGCGTTCGTCAGCCCCAGCATTTT. Its translation: CASSRQGVRQPQHF. The gene calls are TRBV7-9 and TRBJ1-5; possibly TRBD1 for D (5 bases). Trimming removed 5 bases at V and 6 bases at J, with 14 bases between. The germline V gene encodes CDR1 SEHNR and CDR2 FQNEAQ (reference sequence). The CDR3 has 14 residues.